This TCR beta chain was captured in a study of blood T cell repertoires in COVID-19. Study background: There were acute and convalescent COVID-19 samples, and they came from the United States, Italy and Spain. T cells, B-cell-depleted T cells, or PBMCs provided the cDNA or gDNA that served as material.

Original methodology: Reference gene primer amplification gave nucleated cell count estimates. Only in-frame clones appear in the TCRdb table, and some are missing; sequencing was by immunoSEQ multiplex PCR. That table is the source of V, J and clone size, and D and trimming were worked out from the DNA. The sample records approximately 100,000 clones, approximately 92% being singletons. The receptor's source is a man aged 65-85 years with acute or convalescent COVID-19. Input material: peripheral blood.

CDR3 in DNA: TGTGCCAGCAGAGGGGGGGCCCTCGGTGAAAAACTGTTTTTT. As protein: CASRGGALGEKLFF. The chain uses TRBV27 and TRBJ1-4, with D perhaps TRBD1 (6 bases). The CDR3 is made up of 14 amino acids. The V gene lost 6 bases and the J gene lost 7 bases, with 15 bases spanning the gap. Germline CDR1 and CDR2: MNHEY and SMNVEV (reference sequence).